Here is one TCR beta chain with its context. 60 Vbeta and 13 Jbeta primers were used in PCR. Sequenced by immunoSEQ multiplex PCR; TCRdb stores in-frame clones only, minus some. Here the sample spans under 150,000 clones, around 76% being singletons. The data stem from a study of cytomegalovirus exposure and HLA in healthy donors. Study summary: Caucasian-associated ancestry cluster membership applied to about 80% of around 400 genotyped donors.

Germline V CDR1 and CDR2: SEHNR, FQNEAQ (reference sequence). This CDR3 is 15 amino acids long. V was clipped by 4 bases and J by 3 bases; unmatched bases: 6. The sequencing sample was made of PBMCs. V gene TRBV7-9 combines with J gene TRBJ2-7; TRBD2 matches at 10 bases. This receptor was identified in a man between 18 and 29 years old in good health and CMV-seronegative. CDR3 sequence (DNA): TGTGCCAGCAGCTCTACTAGCGGGGTAATCTACGAGCAGTACTTC. Amino acid sequence: CASSSTSGVIYEQYF.